Listed below are T cell receptor beta chains from one sample, sequenced in a study of tumor-infiltrating lymphocytes in oesophageal squamous cell carcinoma. MiXCR, applied by TCRdb to the PCR reads, yields one record per CDR3 protein. This sample has 8,500 to 14,000 distinct CDR3 sequences, with around 53% found just once. Material: esophageal tumor tissue. The origin of the receptors is a male donor with esophageal squamous cell carcinoma. The CDR3 runs from the conserved cysteine through the conserved F or W. A D gene is named only where the DNA matches it firmly. Size is stated for part of the rows, as once, few or many counts, or as a class when the clone is expanded.

D gene: NA
clone size: NA
V gene: TRBV12-3/TRBV12-4
J gene: TRBJ2-6
CDR3 protein: CASSLSGRSGANVLTF
CDR3 DNA: TGTGCCAGCAGTTTATCAGGCCGCTCTGGGGCCAACGTCCTGACTTTC

D gene: TRBD2
clone size: NA
V gene: TRBV24-1
J gene: TRBJ2-1
CDR3 protein: CATSDPRGARNEQFF
CDR3 DNA: TGTGCCACCAGTGATCCGCGGGGGGCGAGGAATGAGCAGTTCTTC

D gene: NA
clone size: NA
V gene: TRBV12-3/TRBV12-4
J gene: TRBJ1-5
CDR3 protein: CASSLATGPQGSQPQHF
CDR3 DNA: TGTGCCAGCAGTTTAGCCACTGGGCCTCAAGGTAGTCAGCCCCAGCATTTT

D gene: NA
clone size: NA
V gene: TRBV12-5
J gene: TRBJ1-1
CDR3 protein: CASGFGGLREAFF
CDR3 DNA: TGTGCTAGTGGTTTCGGAGGTTTACGTGAAGCTTTCTTT

D gene: NA
clone size: NA
V gene: TRBV7-2
J gene: TRBJ1-5
CDR3 protein: CASSLAKNQPQHF
CDR3 DNA: TGTGCCAGCAGCTTAGCGAAGAATCAGCCCCAGCATTTT

D gene: NA
clone size: once
V gene: TRBV7-2
J gene: TRBJ2-7
CDR3 protein: CASSLEGGFSYEQYF
CDR3 DNA: TGTGCCAGCAGCTTAGAGGGGGGGTTCTCCTACGAGCAGTACTTC

D gene: NA
clone size: once
V gene: TRBV7-6
J gene: TRBJ2-1
CDR3 protein: CASSLGYGDEQFF
CDR3 DNA: TGTGCTAGCAGCTTAGGATACGGGGACGAGCAGTTCTTC

D gene: TRBD1
clone size: NA
V gene: TRBV7-3
J gene: TRBJ2-1
CDR3 protein: CASSRTAGGTHPDEQFF
CDR3 DNA: TGTGCCAGCAGCCGGACCGCAGGGGGCACTCATCCCGATGAGCAGTTCTTC

D gene: TRBD2
clone size: NA
V gene: TRBV7-6
J gene: TRBJ2-2
CDR3 protein: CASSTRTSANTGELFF
CDR3 DNA: TGTGCCAGCAGCACCCGGACTAGCGCGAACACCGGGGAGCTGTTTTTT

D gene: TRBD1
clone size: NA
V gene: TRBV28
J gene: TRBJ2-7
CDR3 protein: CASSQRTGFTYEQYF
CDR3 DNA: TGTGCCAGCAGTCAAAGGACAGGGTTTACCTACGAGCAGTACTTC

D gene: NA
clone size: many
V gene: TRBV14
J gene: TRBJ1-1
CDR3 protein: CASSHPQGLGRQTEAFF
CDR3 DNA: TGTGCCAGCAGCCATCCACAGGGCCTCGGTCGGCAAACTGAAGCTTTCTTT

D gene: NA
clone size: few
V gene: TRBV6-1
J gene: TRBJ2-2
CDR3 protein: CASSFWRSTGELFF
CDR3 DNA: TGTGCCAGCAGTTTTTGGCGTAGCACCGGGGAGCTGTTTTTT

D gene: NA
clone size: NA
V gene: TRBV11-2
J gene: TRBJ2-7
CDR3 protein: CASSPRWQGRNSPLHF
CDR3 DNA: TGTGCCAGCAGCCCCCGATGGCAGGGAAGGAATTCACCCCTCCACTTC

D gene: TRBD1
clone size: few
V gene: TRBV6-6
J gene: TRBJ2-7
CDR3 protein: CASSLRTGSSYEQYF
CDR3 DNA: TGTGCCAGCAGTTTGAGGACAGGGAGCTCCTACGAGCAGTACTTC

D gene: NA
clone size: NA
V gene: TRBV7-2
J gene: TRBJ2-7
CDR3 protein: CASSVRIDSYEQYF
CDR3 DNA: TGTGCCAGCAGCGTACGGATCGACTCCTACGAGCAGTACTTC

D gene: NA
clone size: NA
V gene: TRBV11-2
J gene: TRBJ1-3
CDR3 protein: CASSLGAGNTIYF
CDR3 DNA: TGTGCCAGCAGCTTGGGGGCTGGAAACACCATATATTTT

D gene: NA
clone size: NA
V gene: TRBV14
J gene: TRBJ2-4
CDR3 protein: CASSQDGVGALENIQYF
CDR3 DNA: TGTGCCAGCAGCCAAGATGGGGTGGGGGCGCTTGAAAACATTCAGTACTTC

D gene: NA
clone size: many
V gene: TRBV19
J gene: TRBJ1-1
CDR3 protein: CASIAAWDTEAFF
CDR3 DNA: TGTGCCAGTATTGCCGCCTGGGACACTGAAGCTTTCTTT

D gene: NA
clone size: NA
V gene: TRBV7-3
J gene: TRBJ2-5
CDR3 protein: CASSLDGGTQYF
CDR3 DNA: TGTGCCAGCAGCTTAGATGGGGGGACCCAGTACTTC

D gene: NA
clone size: NA
V gene: TRBV6-1
J gene: TRBJ1-4
CDR3 protein: CASSEPATNEKLFF
CDR3 DNA: TGTGCCAGCAGTGAGCCCGCAACTAATGAAAAACTGTTTTTT

D gene: TRBD2
clone size: many
V gene: TRBV27
J gene: TRBJ2-5
CDR3 protein: CASSLRLAGRETQYF
CDR3 DNA: TGTGCCAGCAGTTTGCGACTAGCGGGACGGGAGACCCAGTACTTC

D gene: TRBD2
clone size: many
V gene: TRBV20-1
J gene: TRBJ2-7
CDR3 protein: CSAPTSGTSYEQYF
CDR3 DNA: TGCAGTGCACCGACTAGCGGGACCTCCTACGAGCAGTACTTC

D gene: NA
clone size: NA
V gene: TRBV7-6
J gene: TRBJ2-1
CDR3 protein: CASSLPGPRTGGEQFF
CDR3 DNA: TGTGCCAGCAGTTTACCGGGACCACGAACGGGTGGTGAGCAGTTCTTC

D gene: TRBD2
clone size: NA
V gene: TRBV12-3/TRBV12-4
J gene: TRBJ2-3
CDR3 protein: CASSAPKRGSTDTQYF
CDR3 DNA: TGTGCCAGCAGTGCACCGAAGCGGGGGAGCACAGATACGCAGTATTTT

D gene: NA
clone size: NA
V gene: TRBV7-8
J gene: TRBJ2-5
CDR3 protein: CASSLAVDPGGVETQYF
CDR3 DNA: TGTGCCAGCAGCTTAGCGGTGGACCCCGGAGGGGTAGAGACCCAGTACTTC

D gene: NA
clone size: NA
V gene: TRBV7-8
J gene: TRBJ2-5
CDR3 protein: CASRFNTGTQTQYF
CDR3 DNA: TGTGCCAGCAGGTTTAATACGGGGACTCAAACCCAGTACTTC

D gene: NA
clone size: many
V gene: TRBV10-3
J gene: TRBJ2-1
CDR3 protein: CAISESSQGQSYNEQFF
CDR3 DNA: TGTGCCATCAGTGAGTCGAGTCAGGGGCAGTCCTACAATGAGCAGTTCTTC

D gene: TRBD2
clone size: NA
V gene: TRBV7-8
J gene: TRBJ2-7
CDR3 protein: CASSSKGLAGGYNEQYF
CDR3 DNA: TGTGCCAGCAGCTCGAAGGGACTAGCGGGGGGATACAATGAGCAGTACTTC